Each of the 32 T cell receptor beta chains below was sequenced from the same sample in a study of cytomegalovirus exposure and HLA in healthy donors (TCRdb year 2017). Libraries came from the immunoSEQ multiplex PCR assay. For the multiplex PCR, a mixture combining 60 forward primers for TCR Vbeta segments and 13 reverse primers for TCR Jbeta segments was used. Imported from immuneACCESS, the table was reduced by TCRdb to in-frame sequences with V and J called. These copies leave out some clones; in studies compared against another copy, an unresolved V gene accounts for under half, and the cause of the remainder is not known. The sample contains 150,000 to 200,000 clones, 70% to 90% of them found a single time. Roughly 8.8% of the sample is in the top ten clones. The specimen was PBMCs. These receptors came from a young man in good health and CMV-seropositive.

The rearrangement uses TRBV5-4 and TRBJ1-2; TRBD1 might be the D (5 bases). The V and J ends lost 3 bases and 12 bases respectively, with 18 bases between them. This CDR3 has 13 residues. Germline V CDR1 and CDR2: SGHNT, YYREEE (reference sequence). The CDR3 DNA is TGTGCCAGCAGCTGGGCAGGGTTGGGCGGCCACACCTTC. It codes for CASSWAGLGGHTF.

This clone is a singleton in its sample. The rearrangement joins TRBV7-9 to TRBJ2-7; 9 bases line up with TRBD1. This CDR3 contains 15 residues. Looked up from germline, CDR1 is SEHNR and CDR2 is FQNEAQ (reference sequence). Losses at the gene ends were 4 bases for V and 2 bases for J; bases not matched to a gene: 6. The CDR3 region is CASSWPGQGTYEQYF. CDR3 sequence (DNA): TGTGCCAGCAGCTGGCCGGGACAGGGCACCTACGAGCAGTACTTC.

The chain links TRBV19 to TRBJ1-4; D is uncertain. In germline, CDR1 is LNHDA, CDR2 SQIVND (reference sequence). The CDR3 consists of 14 residues. The V end was cut by 10 bases, the J end by 1 base, with 13 bases between. DNA of the CDR3: TGTGCCACCAAAAGGAGTGGAACTAATGAAAAACTGTTTTTT. Translating gives CATKRSGTNEKLFF.

In its sample, this clone was seen once. This chain links TRBV19 with TRBJ1-1; TRBD1 is a possible D gene (6 bases). Germline V gene data show CDR1 as LNHDA and CDR2 as SQIVND (reference sequence). The CDR3 spans 15 residues. V was clipped by 5 bases and J by 3 bases, with 16 bases between them. The CDR3 sequence is CASSPGQKRHTEAFF. CDR3 nucleotides: TGTGCCAGTAGTCCAGGACAGAAGCGGCACACTGAAGCTTTCTTT.

J is TRBJ1-5 and V is TRBV10-1; the D gene is possibly TRBD1 (6 bases). This CDR3 spans 13 amino acids. The ends were cut back, 3 bases at V and 7 bases at J, with 10 bases in the middle. Germline V gene lookup returns CDR1 WNHNN and CDR2 SYGVQD (reference sequence). The CDR3 nucleotides read TGCGCCAGCAGTGATAATCAGGGGCAGCCCCAGCATTTT. Its translation: CASSDNQGQPQHF.

The rearrangement links TRBV10-3 to TRBJ1-6, with TRBD1 matching 9 bases. V lost 6 bases to trimming and J lost 8 bases; unmatched junction nucleotides: 2. This CDR3 contains 13 residues. Per germline, CDR1 ENHRY and CDR2 SYGVKD. The CDR3 loop is CAIRRTGDSPLHF. In DNA, the CDR3 is TGTGCCATCAGAAGGACAGGGGATTCACCCCTCCACTTT.

The chain recombines TRBV27 with TRBJ2-1; TRBD2 is a possible D gene (6 bases). The V end lost 10 bases, the J end lost 10 bases, and 14 bases lay between the germline ends. The germline CDR1 and CDR2 sequences are MNHEY and SMNVEV (reference sequence). There are 11 residues in the CDR3. As DNA, the CDR3 is TGTGCCACTTTGGCAGGACTAGAGCAGTTCTTC. It yields the protein CATLAGLEQFF.

The chain employs TRBV13 and TRBJ2-7; D gene unclear. Trimming removed 1 base from V and 5 bases from J, with 6 bases in between. Germline loops: CDR1 PRHDT, CDR2 FYEKMQ (reference sequence). The CDR3 has 12 amino acids. The CDR3 reads CASSLVANEQYF. The CDR3 bases are TGTGCCAGCAGCTTAGTGGCAAACGAGCAGTACTTC.

This sequence joins TRBV7-9 and TRBJ2-5, with 7 bases that match TRBD2. Germline CDR1 and CDR2: SEHNR and FQNEAQ (reference sequence). The trim removed 1 base at V and 3 bases at J, leaving 8 bases unmatched. The length of the CDR3 is 16 residues. This CDR3 is CASSLDWGGVKETQYF. The CDR3 DNA is TGTGCCAGCAGCTTAGATTGGGGGGGTGTAAAAGAGACCCAGTACTTC.

This chain joins TRBV11-2 and TRBJ1-6; D remains ambiguous. The CDR3 consists of 13 residues. Germline CDR1 is SGHAT and CDR2 is FQNNGV. Deletions cut 5 bases from V and 9 bases from J, with 11 bases between. The CDR3 here is CASSRSGGSPLHF. The CDR3 DNA is TGTGCCAGCAGCAGATCCGGTGGTTCACCCCTCCACTTT.

V gene TRBV6-5 combines with J gene TRBJ2-2; the D is unclear. Trimming left V 8 bases short and J 0 bases short, with 10 bases between. Germline CDR1 is MNHEY and CDR2 is SVGAGI. The CDR3 is 14 residues long. CDR3 sequence reads: CASGDSPNTGELFF. In DNA form, the CDR3 reads TGTGCCAGCGGAGACTCCCCGAACACCGGGGAGCTGTTTTTT.

V and J are TRBV4-1 and TRBJ2-5; D perhaps matches TRBD2 (7 bases). Trimming stripped 0 bases from V and 5 bases from J, with 16 bases between. Germline CDR1 is MGHRA and CDR2 is YSYEKL. This CDR3 region has 16 residues. The CDR3 bases are TGCGCCAGCAGCCAAGAAACGACGGGGAGGGGGGAGACCCAGTACTTC. It yields the protein CASSQETTGRGETQYF.

V gene TRBV5-8 combines with J gene TRBJ2-3; 9 bases line up with TRBD1. CDR3 length equals 15 residues. V shed 3 bases and J 2 bases; nucleotides not matched to a gene: 4. Per the germline V gene, CDR1 is SGHTS and CDR2 is YDEGEE. The CDR3 nucleotides read TGTGCCAGCAGCTCGACAGGGGGACCCACAGATACGCAGTATTTT. Its protein is CASSSTGGPTDTQYF.

CDR3 sequence: CASSVGQGKKTQYF. The CDR3 region has the DNA TGTGCCAGCAGCGTGGGACAGGGAAAAAAGACCCAGTACTTC. This sequence joins TRBV9 and TRBJ2-5; 9 bases fit TRBD1. This CDR3 is 14 amino acids long. After removal of 2 bases from V and 6 bases from J, the junction contained 5 bases not matched to a gene. Germline CDR1 SGDLS, CDR2 YYNGEE.

The V and J genes are TRBV14 and TRBJ2-5; 7 positions agree with TRBD1. CDR1 is SGHDN and CDR2 is FVKESK in the germline V gene. The V segment lost 1 base and the J segment 4 bases; nucleotides outside the gene matches: 12. There are 17 residues in the CDR3. CDR3 coding DNA: TGTGCCAGCAGCCAAGGGATGACAGGGAATAGACGAGAGACCCAGTACTTC. Translation gives CASSQGMTGNRRETQYF.

The V call is TRBV25-1, the J call TRBJ2-5, with D perhaps TRBD1 (6 bases). From germline, CDR1 is MGHDK and CDR2 SYGVNS. The CDR3 runs to 13 residues. Trimming pared 5 bases from V and 1 base from J, leaving 8 bases between. The CDR3: CASSRTVQETQYF. DNA of the CDR3: TGTGCCAGCAGTAGGACAGTCCAAGAGACCCAGTACTTC. Variable domain in full (rest from reference TRBV25-1 and TRBJ2-5): EADIYQTPRYLVIGTGKKITLECSQTMGHDKMYWYQQDPGMELHLIHYSYGVNSTEKGDLSSESTVSRIRTEHFPLTLESARPSHTSQYLCASSRTVQETQYFGPGTRLLVL.

The rearrangement joins TRBV30 to TRBJ1-3; D possibly corresponds to TRBD1 (5 bases). Looked up from germline, CDR1 is GTSNPN and CDR2 is SVGIG (reference sequence). V lost 0 bases and J lost 0, with 6 bases in between. The CDR3 contains 14 residues. CDR3 nucleotides: TGTGCCTGGAGTGTTGACAGCTCTGGAAACACCATATATTTT. This codes for CAWSVDSSGNTIYF. Full variable domain (remainder filled in from reference TRBV30 and TRBJ1-3): SQTIHQWPATLVQPVGSPLSLECTVEGTSNPNLYWYRQAAGRGLQLLFYSVGIGQISSEVPQNLSASRPQDRQFILSSKKLLLSDSGFYLCAWSVDSSGNTIYFGEGSWLTVV.

The chain employs TRBV27 and TRBJ2-2; 11 nucleotides match TRBD2. The V and J ends lost 5 bases and 6 bases, in that order; junction bases with no gene match: 5. This CDR3 is 15 amino acids long. From germline, CDR1 is MNHEY and CDR2 SMNVEV (reference sequence). The CDR3 DNA reads TGTGCCAGCAGTGTCACTAGCGGGGGCCCCGGGGAGCTGTTTTTT. It is translated as CASSVTSGGPGELFF.

This clone was detected only once. The chain joins TRBV18 to TRBJ2-5, with D possibly TRBD2 on 5 matching bases. Germline V gene data show CDR1 as KGHSH and CDR2 as LQKENI. The CDR3 consists of 14 residues. V dropped 2 bases and J dropped 1 base, with 8 bases sitting between them. The CDR3 loop reads CASSPTRGQETQYF. CDR3 coding DNA: TGTGCCAGCTCACCAACACGGGGCCAAGAGACCCAGTACTTC.

CDR3: CASSGRTGNGNTIYF. CDR3 DNA: TGTGCCAGCAGTGGGAGGACAGGGAATGGAAACACCATATATTTT. The chain combines TRBV6-6 with TRBJ1-3; 8 nucleotides match TRBD1. In germline, CDR1 is MNHNY, CDR2 SVGAGI (reference sequence). The CDR3 has 15 residues. The junction had 6 bases not matched to a gene; V was cut back by 5 bases and J by 3 bases.

This clone has just one count. This chain links TRBV28 with TRBJ2-7; D uncertain. The CDR3 covers 11 residues. The V end was cut by 5 bases, the J end by 4 bases, with 6 bases between. Germline CDR1 is MDHEN and CDR2 is SYDVKM. The CDR3 sequence: CASSGAYEQYF. The DNA of the CDR3 is TGTGCCAGCAGTGGAGCTTACGAGCAGTACTTC.

The V call is TRBV5-8, the J call TRBJ1-4, with 9 bases lining up with TRBD1. The CDR3 has 15 residues. V dropped 2 bases and J dropped 5; count of bases not matched to a gene: 4. Germline V gene lookup returns CDR1 SGHTS and CDR2 YDEGEE. CDR3 DNA sequence: TGTGCCAGCAGCTTTTGGACAGGGGAAAATGAAAAACTGTTTTTT. Encoded protein: CASSFWTGENEKLFF.

The chain uses TRBV11-3 and TRBJ2-5; 10 bases align to TRBD2. CDR1 SGHNT and CDR2 YENEEA come from the germline V gene. CDR3 length: 17 amino acids. The V gene end was trimmed by 5 bases and the J gene end by 5 bases; junction bases not matched to a gene: 14. The CDR3 DNA follows: TGTGCCAGCAGCCCGGGACTAGCGCGCGTTGATGGGGAGACCCAGTACTTC. Translating it yields CASSPGLARVDGETQYF.

The chain employs TRBV12-5 and TRBJ1-2, with 9 positions matching TRBD1. The CDR3 spans 16 residues. J lost 2 bases, V lost 0 bases, and 4 bases had no gene match. Germline CDR1 is LGHNT and CDR2 is FRNRAP. As DNA, the CDR3 is TGTGCTAGTGGTTTGGTACGGGACAGGGTGAACTATGGCTACACCTTC. Translated: CASGLVRDRVNYGYTF.

This clone was counted once. This rearrangement joins TRBV5-1 to TRBJ2-5, with 7 bases aligning to TRBD2. J gave up 5 bases and V 2 bases, and 12 bases lay outside the gene matches. Germline V lookup: CDR1 SGHRS, CDR2 YFSETQ. The CDR3 consists of 16 residues. The CDR3 DNA follows: TGCGCCAGCAGCTTAACTGGGGGGGGTACGGTGGAGACCCAGTACTTC. Translating gives CASSLTGGGTVETQYF.

This chain uses TRBV7-2 with TRBJ1-3, with D unclear. V shed 5 bases and J shed 0 bases, with 14 bases lying between them. Germline-derived CDR1 and CDR2 are SGHTA and FQGNSA. This CDR3 contains 16 residues. The CDR3 here is CASSTAGSFSGNTIYF. The CDR3 region has the DNA TGTGCCAGCAGCACCGCGGGCTCGTTCTCTGGAAACACCATATATTTT.

The V and J genes are TRBV9 and TRBJ1-3; D is ambiguous. CDR3 length: 18 amino acids. Germline CDR1 is SGDLS and CDR2 is YYNGEE. Between the trimmed V and J ends, which lost 2 bases and 0 bases, there was a span of 18 bases. The CDR3 sequence: CASSVFPQTPNSGNTIYF. The DNA for the CDR3 is TGTGCCAGCAGCGTTTTCCCCCAGACACCCAACTCTGGAAACACCATATATTTT.

This clone was counted a few times. The chain recombines TRBV10-2 with TRBJ1-1, with 8 bases that match TRBD1. There are 11 residues in the CDR3. In germline, CDR1 is WSHSY, CDR2 SAAADI. V lost 3 bases to trimming and J lost 10 bases; unmatched junction nucleotides: 1. The DNA for the CDR3 is TGCGCCAGCAGTGATGGGACAGGAGCTTTCTTT. Translated, it gives CASSDGTGAFF.

The V gene is TRBV6-5, the J gene TRBJ2-5; TRBD2 aligns across 11 bases. Trimming removed 2 bases from V and 4 bases from J; junction bases left unmatched: 6. Looked up from germline, CDR1 is MNHEY and CDR2 is SVGAGI. This CDR3 is built from 16 residues. CDR3 DNA sequence: TGTGCCAGCAGTTACGGGGCAGGGACTAGCGGAGAGACCCAGTACTTC. Translated: CASSYGAGTSGETQYF.

V usage is TRBV18 and J usage is TRBJ2-6; 9 bases are shared with TRBD1. This CDR3 has 18 amino acids. Germline V gives CDR1 KGHSH, CDR2 LQKENI. V lost 6 bases, J lost 0 bases, and 9 bases stayed unmatched. The CDR3: CASSLGTGLPSGANVLTF. DNA for the CDR3: TGTGCCAGCTCCTTGGGGACAGGGCTTCCCTCTGGGGCCAACGTCCTGACTTTC. Together with reference TRBV18 and TRBJ2-6, the CDR3 gives the full variable domain: NAGVMQNPRHLVRRRGQEARLRCSPMKGHSHVYWYRQLPEEGLKFMVYLQKENIIDESGMPKERFSAEFPKEGPSILRIQQVVRGDSAAYFCASSLGTGLPSGANVLTFGAGSRLTVL.

The chain uses TRBV6-1 and TRBJ1-2; D gene ambiguous. Germline loops: CDR1 MNHNS, CDR2 SASEGT. Trimming took off 0 bases at V and 0 bases at J, with 8 bases between the two ends. CDR3 length equals 15 residues. CDR3 nucleotides: TGTGCCAGCAGTGAAGCGTGGGCAACTAACTATGGCTACACCTTC. Translated: CASSEAWATNYGYTF.

The V call is TRBV10-3, the J call TRBJ2-6; 7 bases fit TRBD1. Germline V gene lookup returns CDR1 ENHRY and CDR2 SYGVKD. Trimming removed 3 bases from V and 0 bases from J; junction bases left unmatched: 14. The CDR3 runs 20 residues. CDR3 bases: TGTGCCATCAGTGACCGAGCGACAGGGTTGAAATACTCTGGGGCCAACGTCCTGACTTTC. Translated, it gives CAISDRATGLKYSGANVLTF.